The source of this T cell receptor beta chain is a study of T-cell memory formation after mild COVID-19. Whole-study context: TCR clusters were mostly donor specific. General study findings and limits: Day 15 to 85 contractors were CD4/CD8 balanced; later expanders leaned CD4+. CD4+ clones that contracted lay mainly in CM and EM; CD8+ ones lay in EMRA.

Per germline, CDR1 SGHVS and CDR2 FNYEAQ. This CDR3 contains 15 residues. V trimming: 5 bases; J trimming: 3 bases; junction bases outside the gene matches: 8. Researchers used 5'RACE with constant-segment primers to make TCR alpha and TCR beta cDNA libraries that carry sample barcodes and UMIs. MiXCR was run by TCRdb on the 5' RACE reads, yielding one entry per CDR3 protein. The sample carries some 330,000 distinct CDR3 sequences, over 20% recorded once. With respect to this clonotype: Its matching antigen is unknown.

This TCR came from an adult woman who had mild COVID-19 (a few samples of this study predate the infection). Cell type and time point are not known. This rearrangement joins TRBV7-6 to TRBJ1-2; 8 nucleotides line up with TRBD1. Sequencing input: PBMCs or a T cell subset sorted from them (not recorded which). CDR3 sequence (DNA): TGTGCCAGCAGCCCTCGACCGGGACAGGACTATGGCTACACCTTC. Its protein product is CASSPRPGQDYGYTF.